This TCR beta chain was recorded in a study of a mutant IDH1 vaccine in newly diagnosed glioma. Overall study context: Mean patient age was about 40 years; about 60% were male and about 38% female. General study findings and limits: Induction of immune responses by the vaccine occurred in more than 85% of patients. Variations in leading peripheral T cell clonotypes appeared to have no connection with pseudoprogression.

The time point: week 47, end of study. Vaccination used 300 ug of mutant IDH1 20-mer peptide per dose, with topical imiquimod. New IDH1-mutant, ATRX-lost WHO grade 3 or 4 astrocytomas occurred in donors. The assay was immunoSEQ multiplex PCR, and TCRdb's table has in-frame clones only and misses some. Here the sample spans about 24,000 clones, roughly 87% being singletons. Of note for this clone: The antigen is undetermined.

The sample was PBMCs, taken from a glioma patient whose treatment included an IDH1 peptide vaccine. The TCR originated in a man aged 40-49 years with glioma. Some clones in this sample may be carry-over from other donors' samples.

The CDR3 DNA sequence: TGTGCCACCAGCACTGCACTAGCGGGGGACCAAGAGACCCAGTACTTC. Its translation is CATSTALAGDQETQYF. V usage is TRBV15 and J usage is TRBJ2-5; 11 bases fit TRBD2. The junction had 4 bases not matched to a gene; V was cut back by 4 bases and J by 0 bases. CDR3 length: 16 residues. Germline CDR1 reads LNHNV; CDR2 reads YYDKDF (reference sequence).